This T cell receptor beta chain was identified in a study of blood T cell repertoires in COVID-19. For the study at large: There were acute and convalescent COVID-19 samples, and they came from the United States, Italy and Spain. The analysed material was cDNA or gDNA that came from T cells, B-cell-depleted T cells, or PBMCs.

The CDR3 consists of 14 residues. Trimming stripped 8 bases from V and 2 bases from J, with 14 bases between. The germline V gene has CDR1 MNHEY and CDR2 SVGAGI. Per the study methods: From reference gene primer amplification, estimates of nucleated cell counts were derived. Using immunoSEQ multiplex PCR, the repertoire was profiled, and TCRdb retains in-frame clones only, with some absent. D and trimming come from the DNA, and the V and J calls and clone size come from that table. Counted here are under 300,000 clones, approximately 85% occurring once; the ten biggest clones make up 13%. This clone was detected a few times.

The receptor comes from a human donor in a cohort sampled during active COVID-19. Sequencing was carried out using peripheral blood. V and J are TRBV6-5 and TRBJ2-3, with D possibly being TRBD2 (6 bases). The CDR3, as DNA: TGTGCCAGCGGTCGGACTACAGTCACAGATACGCAGTATTTT. Protein: CASGRTTVTDTQYF.